What follows are 2 T cell receptor beta chains derived from one specimen sequenced in a study of shared clonotypes between healthy human individuals. Libraries were prepared by immunoSEQ multiplex PCR; TCRdb keeps only in-frame clonotypes and omits some of them. Here the sample spans a few million clones, 85% to 95% being singletons. The specimen sequenced was naive CD4+ T cells sorted from blood. Sample subset: CD45RA+ positively selected. The receptors shown here come from a man younger than 35 in good health.

The genes are TRBV7-9 and TRBJ2-1, with TRBD2 matching 8 bases. Germline values: CDR1 SEHNR, CDR2 FQNEAQ (reference sequence). The CDR3 runs to 16 residues. Trimming at V came to 2 bases and at J to 4 bases, leaving 7 bases not matched to a gene. The CDR3 coding sequence is TGTGCCAGCAGCTTAATGCCGGGGGGGTTTTACAATGAGCAGTTCTTC. This gives the protein CASSLMPGGFYNEQFF.

V gene TRBV13 combines with J gene TRBJ1-6; TRBD1 matches 7 bases. Trimming cost V 0 bases and J 1 base; bases outside gene matches: 9. Germline CDR1 and CDR2: PRHDT and FYEKMQ (reference sequence). CDR3 length equals 19 residues. The CDR3 loop reads CASSLGTTGIGSYNSPLHF. The CDR3 region has the DNA TGTGCCAGCAGCTTAGGGACGACAGGGATAGGGTCCTATAATTCACCCCTCCACTTT.